Given below is one TCR beta chain in context. This sample was included in a study of shared clonotypes between healthy human individuals. The table came from immunoSEQ multiplex PCR; TCRdb's copy has only in-frame clones and leaves some out. The sample yields a few million clones, approximately 95% seen once. Trimming took off 8 bases at V and 6 bases at J, with 10 bases between the two ends. CDR1 MGHDK and CDR2 SYGVNS come from the germline V gene. The CDR3 runs 11 residues. This TCR was recovered from a man aged 18 to 30 in good health. Some clones in this sample may be carry-over from other donors' samples. V and J are TRBV25-1 and TRBJ1-1; D unresolved. The sample was naive CD4+ T cells from PBMCs. Subset given: CD45RA+ positively selected. In DNA, the CDR3 is TGTGCCAGCGGAGATTGGGCTGAAGCTTTCTTT. Protein product: CASGDWAEAFF.